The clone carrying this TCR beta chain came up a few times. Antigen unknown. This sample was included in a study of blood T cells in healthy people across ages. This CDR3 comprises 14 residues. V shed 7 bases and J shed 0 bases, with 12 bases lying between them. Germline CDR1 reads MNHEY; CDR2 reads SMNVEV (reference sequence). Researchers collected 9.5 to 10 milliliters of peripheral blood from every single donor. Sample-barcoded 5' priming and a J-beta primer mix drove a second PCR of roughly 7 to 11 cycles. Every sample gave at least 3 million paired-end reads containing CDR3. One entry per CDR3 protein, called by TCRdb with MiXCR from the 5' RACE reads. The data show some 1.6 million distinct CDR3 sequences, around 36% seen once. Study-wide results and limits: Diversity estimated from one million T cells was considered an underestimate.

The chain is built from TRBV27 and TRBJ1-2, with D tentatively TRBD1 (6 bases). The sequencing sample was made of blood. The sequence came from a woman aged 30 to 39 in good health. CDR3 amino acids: CASTPRGANYGYTF. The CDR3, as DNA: TGTGCCAGCACCCCGAGGGGGGCTAACTATGGCTACACCTTC.